This T cell receptor beta chain is from a study of shared clonotypes between healthy human individuals. The study, taken as a whole, reports: Represented diversity (both genetic and exposure-history) was limited by the small number of donors.

Partitioning of CD4+ cells yielded a CD45RA+ naive subset and a CD45RA-negative memory subset. This clone was counted a single time. Its antigen remains unidentified. The table came from immunoSEQ multiplex PCR; TCRdb's copy has only in-frame clones and leaves some out. The sample includes 2 million to 2.5 million clones, roughly 93% of them seen just once. Germline V lookup: CDR1 MNHEY, CDR2 SVGAGI. The CDR3 spans 14 residues. V was clipped by 7 bases and J by 0 bases; unmatched bases: 5. Sequencing used naive CD4+ T cells from PBMCs. Subset: CD45RA+ positively selected. This chain connects TRBV6-5 to TRBJ1-1; TRBD1 matches at 7 bases. The clonotype comes from a man aged 18 to 29 in good health. Some clones in this sample may be carry-over from other donors' samples. CDR3 bases: TGTGCCAGCACCAGGACAGGAGTGAACACTGAAGCTTTCTTT. This translates into CASTRTGVNTEAFF.